This T cell receptor beta chain appears in the sequencing data of a study of blood T cell repertoires in COVID-19. Study context: Acute and convalescent COVID-19 specimens originated in the United States, Italy and Spain.

Original processing notes: Quantification of nucleated cells was approximated via reference gene primer amplification. Clones were read by immunoSEQ multiplex PCR, and TCRdb kept only the in-frame ones, dropping some. That table furnishes V, J and clone size, whereas the DNA furnished D and trimming. The data show 220,000 or so clones, about 80% seen once. The source material was peripheral blood. The receptor's source is a woman between 25 and 40 years old who had recovered from COVID-19.

The CDR3 sequence: CASSQLLGVNTEAFF. CDR3 coding DNA: TGTGCCAGCAGCCAACTCTTAGGGGTGAACACTGAAGCTTTCTTT. J is TRBJ1-1 and V is TRBV14; TRBD1 is a possible D gene (5 bases). From germline, CDR1 is SGHDN and CDR2 FVKESK. The CDR3 is 15 residues long. V lost 2 bases and J 0 bases, leaving 10 bases between the germline ends.